This is a list of T cell receptor beta chains from one sample in a study of T cells after yellow fever vaccination. MiXCR was run by TCRdb on the 5' RACE reads, yielding one entry per CDR3 protein. The profile shows some 320,000 distinct CDR3 sequences, over 3.5% of them singletons. Sequenced here: PBMCs, sampled 5 days after the yellow fever booster vaccination. These TCRs come from a man aged 18 to 29 who received the YFV17D yellow fever vaccine. Both conserved end residues are part of each CDR3. A D gene is named only where the DNA matches it firmly. The size field is filled for only some rows; it gives once, few, many or a size class.

- | TRBJ1-5 | TRBV7-9 | - | TGTGCCAGCAGTTCTCTTGACGGACACCAAGCCCCGAATCAGCCCCAGCATTTT | CASSSLDGHQAPNQPQHF
many | TRBJ2-1 | TRBV7-2 | TRBD2 | TGTGCCAGCAGTGAAGAACGGGGGGGGCGGAACGAGCAGTTCTTC | CASSEERGGRNEQFF
many | TRBJ2-3 | TRBV5-6 | - | TGTGCCAGCAGCTTCGGAGTACGGGCCGATACGCAGTATTTT | CASSFGVRADTQYF
- | TRBJ2-5 | TRBV6-2/TRBV6-3 | - | TGTGCAGCAGGATCTGGCGAGACCCAGTACTTC | CAAGSGETQYF
few | TRBJ1-1 | TRBV5-1 | TRBD1 | TGCGCCAGCAGCTTGGGGCCCGAGGGGGCAGGGGGCGGCACTGAAGCTTTCTTT | CASSLGPEGAGGGTEAFF
many | TRBJ1-5 | TRBV12-3/TRBV12-4 | - | TGTGCCAGCAGTTTAGGGTGGGCAGGGGCGCAGCCCCAGCATTTT | CASSLGWAGAQPQHF
many | TRBJ2-2 | TRBV7-2 | - | TGTGCCAGCAGCTTAGTGGCGCTAGGAACGGAGCTGTTTTTT | CASSLVALGTELFF
- | TRBJ1-2 | TRBV12-3/TRBV12-4 | - | TGTGCCAGCGTGCAAACTAACTATGGCTACACCTTC | CASVQTNYGYTF
- | TRBJ2-5 | TRBV7-2 | - | TGTGCCAGCAGCCCCGTCCCTGGGACCCAGTACTTC | CASSPVPGTQYF
many | TRBJ1-6 | TRBV12-3/TRBV12-4 | - | TGTGCCAGCAGTCTTGGGACTGCCGTCGGCGGGGGTTCACCCCTCCACTTT | CASSLGTAVGGGSPLHF
few | TRBJ1-6 | TRBV6-4 | - | TGTGCCAGCAGTGACAATGAAATTAATTCACCCCTCCACTTT | CASSDNEINSPLHF
few | TRBJ2-4 | TRBV4-3 | - | TGCGCCAGCAGCCAAGCTCCAGGGGGACCGGGCCGGGAGAATATTCAGTACTTC | CASSQAPGGPGRENIQYF
- | TRBJ2-5 | TRBV5-1 | - | TGCGCCAGCCGTTATACGTACCAAGAGACCCAGTACTTC | CASRYTYQETQYF
many | TRBJ2-3 | TRBV7-9 | TRBD1 | TGTGCCAGCAGCTCTCCGGGACAGTCTGCCACAGATACGCAGTATTTT | CASSSPGQSATDTQYF
few | TRBJ2-1 | TRBV7-2 | TRBD2 | TGTGCCAGCAGCGCGCCGGGGGGGCCTTACAATGAGCAGTTCTTC | CASSAPGGPYNEQFF
many | TRBJ1-1 | TRBV29-1 | TRBD1 | TGCAGCGTGACAGGGGGGGCGAACACTGAAGCTTTCTTT | CSVTGGANTEAFF
- | TRBJ2-2 | TRBV12-3/TRBV12-4 | - | TGTGCCAGCAGTTTAAGTTATGCGTGGGGCTCGAACACCGGGGAGCTGTTTTTT | CASSLSYAWGSNTGELFF
many | TRBJ1-5 | TRBV5-1 | - | TGCGCCAGCAGCTTGTCGGCAGGGGCCGTCAATCAGCCCCAGCATTTT | CASSLSAGAVNQPQHF
many | TRBJ1-5 | TRBV6-2/TRBV6-3 | - | TGTGCCAGCAGCACCTCCCCGCAGGGGAGCACCCAGCATTTT | CASSTSPQGSTQHF
- | TRBJ2-1 | TRBV10-3 | TRBD2 | TGTGCCATCAGTGATGGGACTAGCGGGGGGCTTACCTACAATGAGCAGTTCTTC | CAISDGTSGGLTYNEQFF
- | TRBJ1-2 | TRBV20-1 | TRBD1 | TGCAGTGCCGGGGACAGGGGAGGTGCGGGCTACACCTTC | CSAGDRGGAGYTF
few | TRBJ2-3 | TRBV7-2 | - | TGTGCCAGCAGCTTAGTTCCGGGTTCGGAAGATACGCAGTATTTT | CASSLVPGSEDTQYF